This T cell receptor (beta chain) was sequenced during a study of brain T cells in children with intractable seizures (dated by TCRdb to the early 2020s). Regarding the complete study: As a first screen for immune gene transcripts, resected brain tissue from under 70 pediatric epilepsy surgery cases was run on a NanoString immunology panel. About 65% of the 12 selected surgery cases also had pre-surgery blood sequenced, which left four cases with brain tissue only.

A word on this clone: Its antigen is currently not known. The sample holds no much larger clone one base away, and base qualities are not on file.

Study-wide findings and limitations: Sequencing depth differed between pre- and post-surgery blood, so clones missing from the pre-surgery sample may reflect undersampling. Viral specificity was inferred only from CDR3 sequence similarity, and patients' HCMV serostatus was unknown.

CDR1 and CDR2, looked up from the germline V gene, are SGHVS and FQNEAQ. V was cut back by 4 bases and J by 4 bases, leaving a gap of 14 bases between them. Counted from cysteine to phenylalanine, this CDR3 has 15 amino acids. Kept here is only the CDR3 DNA, which spans 45 bases and is read in frame from base 1. The immunoSEQ assay was used to generate TCR beta chain sequences from genomic DNA. Concerning the study's data processing: CDR3 sequences that did not begin with the conserved framework cysteine at position 104 were removed manually. To get clonality, the normalized Shannon's Diversity Index was subtracted from one, giving values from 0 (maximal diversity) to 1 (oligoclonal). Differences in the frequency of the same CDR3 between samples, such as brain versus blood, were assessed with chi-squared comparison-of-proportions tests. Public clonotypes were found through immuneACCESS searches, while the VDJdb browser was used to judge similarity to known antiviral clonotypes. The immuneACCESS repertoire file appears here via TCRdb, limited to in-frame rearrangements. These files lack a portion of the clones; in checked studies, under half of the deficit traces to unresolved V genes, and the cause of the others is not known. V, J and clone size were drawn from that table, and D and trimming were deduced from the DNA. This sample holds around 340,000 clones; over 90% were observed only once. Under 7% of the sample is held by the ten biggest clonotypes.

What the time point label conveys for this sample: blood from clinic visit 5 months post-surgery; TSC patient then seizure free. The surgery cases that showed the highest brain T cell transcript signatures were chosen for TCR beta chain sequencing of brain tissue, and of blood when it was available. Prior to surgery, the patients had been treated with at least one anti-epileptic drug. TCR-sequenced patients were children with drug-resistant epilepsy due to tuberous sclerosis complex, focal cortical dysplasia, Rasmussen encephalitis or hemimegalencephaly. The Monarch genomic DNA purification kit was used to extract bulk genomic DNA from unsorted brain tissue and from whole blood.

Sequenced here: peripheral blood, sampled around 5 months after surgery. The sequence was obtained from a boy under two years old with tuberous sclerosis and intractable seizures. Here the chain combines TRBV7-8 and TRBJ1-5; the D segment could be TRBD1, given 5 matching bases. The sequence in DNA is TGTGCCAGCAGCTCGGAGGGCGCAGGGAATCAGCCCCAGCATTTT. This codes for CASSSEGAGNQPQHF.